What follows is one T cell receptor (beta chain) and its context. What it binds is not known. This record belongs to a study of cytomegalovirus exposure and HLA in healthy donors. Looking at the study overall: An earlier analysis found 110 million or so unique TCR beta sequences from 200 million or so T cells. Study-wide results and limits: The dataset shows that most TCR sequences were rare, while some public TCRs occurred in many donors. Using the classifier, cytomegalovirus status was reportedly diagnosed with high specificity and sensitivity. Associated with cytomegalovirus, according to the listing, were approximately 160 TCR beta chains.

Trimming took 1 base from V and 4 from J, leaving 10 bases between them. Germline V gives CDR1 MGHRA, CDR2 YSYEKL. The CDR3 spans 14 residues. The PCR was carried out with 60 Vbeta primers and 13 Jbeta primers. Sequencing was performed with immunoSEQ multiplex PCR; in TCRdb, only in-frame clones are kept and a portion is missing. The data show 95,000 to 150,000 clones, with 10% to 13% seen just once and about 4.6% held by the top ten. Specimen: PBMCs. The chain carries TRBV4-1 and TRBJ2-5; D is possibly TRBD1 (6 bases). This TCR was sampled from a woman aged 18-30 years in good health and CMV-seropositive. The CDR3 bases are TGCGCCAGCAGCCAAGTTACAGGGATAGAGACCCAGTACTTC. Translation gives CASSQVTGIETQYF.